This paragraph reports one T cell receptor beta chain. In the study's own analysis: Amplification of reference gene primers was used by the study to estimate nucleated cell counts. TCRdb's table, derived via immunoSEQ multiplex PCR, lists solely in-frame clones and lacks some. For V, J and clone size, that table is used; D and trimming come from the DNA. The repertoire holds around 200,000 clones, with around nine tenths as singletons. The data are from a study of blood T cell repertoires in COVID-19. Study as a whole: The study drew acute and convalescent COVID-19 samples from the United States, Italy and Spain. From T cells, B-cell-depleted T cells, or PBMCs came the material, which was cDNA or gDNA.

The V gene lost 4 bases and the J gene lost 7 bases, with 7 bases spanning the gap. The V gene's germline CDR1 is MNHEY and CDR2 SVGAGI. CDR3 length: 11 residues. This TCR came from a man aged 65 to 85 with acute or convalescent COVID-19. The chain recombines TRBV6-5 with TRBJ1-2; unclear D gene. The sample was peripheral blood. This chain's CDR3 is CASSSASGYTF. The CDR3 region has the DNA TGTGCCAGCAGTTCAGCGAGTGGCTACACCTTC.